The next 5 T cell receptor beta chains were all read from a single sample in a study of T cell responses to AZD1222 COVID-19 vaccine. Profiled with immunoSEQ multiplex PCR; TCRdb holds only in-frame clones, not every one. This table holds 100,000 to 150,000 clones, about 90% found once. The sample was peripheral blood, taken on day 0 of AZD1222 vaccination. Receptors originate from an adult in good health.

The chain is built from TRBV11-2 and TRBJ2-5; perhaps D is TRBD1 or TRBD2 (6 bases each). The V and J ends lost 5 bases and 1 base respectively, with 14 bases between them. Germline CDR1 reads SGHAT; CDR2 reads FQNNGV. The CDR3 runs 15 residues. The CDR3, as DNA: TGTGCCAGCAGCCGTGGGAAGGGGGGCCAAGAGACCCAGTACTTC. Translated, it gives CASSRGKGGQETQYF.

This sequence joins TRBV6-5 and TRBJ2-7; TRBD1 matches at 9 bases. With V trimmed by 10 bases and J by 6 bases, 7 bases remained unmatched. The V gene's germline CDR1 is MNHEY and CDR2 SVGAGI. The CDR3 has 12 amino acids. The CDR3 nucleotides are TGTGCCACGGAAGGACAGGGGTTCGAGCAGTACTTC. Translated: CATEGQGFEQYF.

The CDR3 DNA sequence: TGCGCCAGCAGTCATCTCTTTTACCGGGACGAAAAACGGAACACCGGGGAGCTGTTTTTT. Translation: CASSHLFYRDEKRNTGELFF. This chain uses TRBV23-1 with TRBJ2-2; possibly TRBD1 or TRBD2 for D (5 bases each). TRBV23-1 is an ORF, and what it does is uncertain. The CDR3 loop spans 20 amino acids. The V gene lost 3 bases and the J gene lost 1 base, with 24 bases spanning the gap.

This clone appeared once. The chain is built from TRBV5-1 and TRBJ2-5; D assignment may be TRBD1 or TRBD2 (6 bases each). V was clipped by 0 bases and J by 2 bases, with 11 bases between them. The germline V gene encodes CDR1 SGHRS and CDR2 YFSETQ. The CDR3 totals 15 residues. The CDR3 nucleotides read TGCGCCAGCAGCTTGGTGGGGGGCTTTCAAGAGACCCAGTACTTC. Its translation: CASSLVGGFQETQYF.

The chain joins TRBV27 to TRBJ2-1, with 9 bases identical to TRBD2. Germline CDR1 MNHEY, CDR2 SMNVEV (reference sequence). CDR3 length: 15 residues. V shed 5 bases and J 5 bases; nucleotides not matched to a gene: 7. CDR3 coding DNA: TGTGCCAGCAGTATCCTAGCGGGACTCCACAATGAGCAGTTCTTC. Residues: CASSILAGLHNEQFF.